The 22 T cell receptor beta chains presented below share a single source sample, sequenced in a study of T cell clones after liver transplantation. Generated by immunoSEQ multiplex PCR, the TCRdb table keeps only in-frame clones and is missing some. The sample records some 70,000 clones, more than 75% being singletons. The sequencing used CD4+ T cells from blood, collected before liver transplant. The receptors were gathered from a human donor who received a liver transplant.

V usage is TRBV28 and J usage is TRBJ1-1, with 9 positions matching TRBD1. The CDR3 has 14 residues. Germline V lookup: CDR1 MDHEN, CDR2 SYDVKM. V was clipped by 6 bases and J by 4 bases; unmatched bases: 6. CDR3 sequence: CASRPTGGLTEAFF. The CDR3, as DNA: TGTGCCAGCAGACCCACAGGGGGCCTCACTGAAGCTTTCTTT. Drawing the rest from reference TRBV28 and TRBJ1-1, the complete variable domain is DVKVTQSSRYLVKRTGEKVFLECVQDMDHENMFWYRQDPGLGLRLIYFSYDVKMKEKGDIPEGYSVSREKKERFSLILESASTNQTSMYLCASRPTGGLTEAFFGQGTRLTVV.

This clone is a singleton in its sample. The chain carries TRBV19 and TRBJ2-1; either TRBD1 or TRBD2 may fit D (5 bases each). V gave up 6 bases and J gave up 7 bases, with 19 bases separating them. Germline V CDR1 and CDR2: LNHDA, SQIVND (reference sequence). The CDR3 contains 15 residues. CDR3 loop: CASSGVWAGKNEQFF. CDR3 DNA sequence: TGTGCCAGTAGCGGGGTGTGGGCAGGGAAAAATGAGCAGTTCTTC.

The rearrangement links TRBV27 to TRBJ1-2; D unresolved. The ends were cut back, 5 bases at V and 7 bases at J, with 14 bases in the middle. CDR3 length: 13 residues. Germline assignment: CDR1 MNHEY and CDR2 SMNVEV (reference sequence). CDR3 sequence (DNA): TGTGCCAGCAGTGAATTGTCGAGGGCTGGCTACACCTTC. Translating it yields CASSELSRAGYTF.

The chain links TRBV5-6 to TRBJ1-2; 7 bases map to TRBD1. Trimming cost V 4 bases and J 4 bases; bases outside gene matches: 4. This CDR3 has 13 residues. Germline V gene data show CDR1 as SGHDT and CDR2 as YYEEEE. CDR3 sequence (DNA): TGTGCCAGCAGCGGTCAGGGGGGCTATGGCTACACCTTC. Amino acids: CASSGQGGYGYTF.

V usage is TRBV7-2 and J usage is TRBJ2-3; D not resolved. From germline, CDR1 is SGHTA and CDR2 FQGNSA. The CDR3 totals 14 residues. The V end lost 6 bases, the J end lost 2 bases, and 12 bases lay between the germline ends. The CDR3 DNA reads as TGTGCCAGCAGTCCCACCGGGTACACAGATACGCAGTATTTT. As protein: CASSPTGYTDTQYF.

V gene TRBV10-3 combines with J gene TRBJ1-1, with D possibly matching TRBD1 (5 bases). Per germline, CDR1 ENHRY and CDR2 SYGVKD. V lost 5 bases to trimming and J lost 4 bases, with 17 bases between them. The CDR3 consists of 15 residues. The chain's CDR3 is CAISRGGLRSTEAFF. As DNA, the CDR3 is TGTGCCATCAGTAGGGGAGGGCTGAGGTCCACTGAAGCTTTCTTT.

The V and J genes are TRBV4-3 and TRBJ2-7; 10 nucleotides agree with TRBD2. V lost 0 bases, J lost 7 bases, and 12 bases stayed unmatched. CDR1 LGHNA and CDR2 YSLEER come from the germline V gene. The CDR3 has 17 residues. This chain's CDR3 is CASSQDLSAGGPREQYF. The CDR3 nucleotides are TGCGCCAGCAGCCAAGATCTCTCAGCGGGAGGGCCGAGAGAGCAGTACTTC.

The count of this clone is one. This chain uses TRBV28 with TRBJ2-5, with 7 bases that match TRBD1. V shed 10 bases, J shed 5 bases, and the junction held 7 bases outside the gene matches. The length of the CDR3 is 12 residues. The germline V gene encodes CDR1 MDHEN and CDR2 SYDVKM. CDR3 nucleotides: TGTGCCACTAGACAGGGTGAGGAGACCCAGTACTTC. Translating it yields CATRQGEETQYF. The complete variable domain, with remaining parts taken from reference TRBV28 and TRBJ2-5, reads DVKVTQSSRYLVKRTGEKVFLECVQDMDHENMFWYRQDPGLGLRLIYFSYDVKMKEKGDIPEGYSVSREKKERFSLILESASTNQTSMYLCATRQGEETQYFGPGTRLLVL.

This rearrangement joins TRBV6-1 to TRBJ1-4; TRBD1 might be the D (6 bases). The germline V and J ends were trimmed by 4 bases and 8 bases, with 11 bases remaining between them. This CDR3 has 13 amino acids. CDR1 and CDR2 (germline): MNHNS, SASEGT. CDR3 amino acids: CASSVQGKEKLFF. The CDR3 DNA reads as TGTGCCAGCAGTGTACAGGGTAAGGAAAAACTGTTTTTT.

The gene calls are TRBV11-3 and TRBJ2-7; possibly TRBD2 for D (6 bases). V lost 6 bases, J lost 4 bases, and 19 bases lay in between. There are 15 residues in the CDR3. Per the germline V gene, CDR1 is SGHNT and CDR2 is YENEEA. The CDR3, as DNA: TGTGCCAGCAGTCTGGGGGGACCCGAAGGTTACGAGCAGTACTTC. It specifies CASSLGGPEGYEQYF.

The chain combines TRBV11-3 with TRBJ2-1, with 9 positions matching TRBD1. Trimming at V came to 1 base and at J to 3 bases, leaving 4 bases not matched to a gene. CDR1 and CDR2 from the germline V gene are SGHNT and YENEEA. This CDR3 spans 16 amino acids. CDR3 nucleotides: TGTGCCAGCAGCTTAGTCGCGGGACAGGGCTACAATGAGCAGTTCTTC. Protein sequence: CASSLVAGQGYNEQFF. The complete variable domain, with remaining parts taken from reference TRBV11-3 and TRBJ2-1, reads EAGVVQSPRYKIIEKKQPVAFWCNPISGHNTLYWYLQNLGQGPELLIRYENEEAVDDSQLPKDRFSAERLKGVDSTLKIQPAELGDSAVYLCASSLVAGQGYNEQFFGPGTRLTVL.

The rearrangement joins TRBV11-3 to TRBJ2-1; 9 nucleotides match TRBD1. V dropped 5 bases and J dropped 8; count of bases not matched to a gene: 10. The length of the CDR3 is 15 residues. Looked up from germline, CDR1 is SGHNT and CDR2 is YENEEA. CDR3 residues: CASSQTDRGADEQFF. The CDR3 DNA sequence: TGTGCCAGCAGCCAGACGGACAGGGGCGCGGATGAGCAGTTCTTC.

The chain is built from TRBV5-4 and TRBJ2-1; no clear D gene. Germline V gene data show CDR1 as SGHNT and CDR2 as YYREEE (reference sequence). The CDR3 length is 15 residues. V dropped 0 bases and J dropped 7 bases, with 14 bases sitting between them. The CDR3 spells CASSLVASNGNEQFF. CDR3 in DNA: TGTGCCAGCAGCTTGGTGGCTAGTAATGGGAATGAGCAGTTCTTC.

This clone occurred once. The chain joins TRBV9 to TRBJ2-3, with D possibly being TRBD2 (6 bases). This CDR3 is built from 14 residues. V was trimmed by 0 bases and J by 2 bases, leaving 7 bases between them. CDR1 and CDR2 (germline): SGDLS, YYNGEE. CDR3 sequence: CASSVGDFTDTQYF. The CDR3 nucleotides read TGTGCCAGCAGCGTAGGGGACTTCACAGATACGCAGTATTTT.

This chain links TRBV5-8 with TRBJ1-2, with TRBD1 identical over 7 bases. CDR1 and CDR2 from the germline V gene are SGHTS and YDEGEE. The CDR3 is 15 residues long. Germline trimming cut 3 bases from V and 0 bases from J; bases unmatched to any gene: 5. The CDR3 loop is CASSSRTGPNYGYTF. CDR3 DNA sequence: TGTGCCAGCAGCTCTCGGACAGGACCTAACTATGGCTACACCTTC.

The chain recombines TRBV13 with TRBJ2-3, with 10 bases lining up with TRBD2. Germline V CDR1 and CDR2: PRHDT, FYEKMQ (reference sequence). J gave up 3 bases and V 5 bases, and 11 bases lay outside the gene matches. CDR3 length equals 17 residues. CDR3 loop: CASSPRRSSGRTDTQYF. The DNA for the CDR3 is TGTGCCAGCAGCCCTCGTCGCTCTAGCGGGAGAACAGATACGCAGTATTTT. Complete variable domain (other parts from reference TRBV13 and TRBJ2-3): AAGVIQSPRHLIKEKRETATLKCYPIPRHDTVYWYQQGPGQDPQFLISFYEKMQSDKGSIPDRFSAQQFSDYHSELNMSSLELGDSALYFCASSPRRSSGRTDTQYFGPGTRLTVL.

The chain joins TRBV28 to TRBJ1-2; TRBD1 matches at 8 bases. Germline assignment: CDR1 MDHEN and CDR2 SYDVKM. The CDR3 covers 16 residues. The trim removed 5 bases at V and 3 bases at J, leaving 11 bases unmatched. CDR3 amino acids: CASSTSWQGADYGYTF. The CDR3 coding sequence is TGTGCCAGCAGTACGTCTTGGCAGGGGGCGGACTATGGCTACACCTTC.

The CDR3 DNA follows: TGTGCCAGCAGCCTCGGGACTAGCGGGAGCAATGAGCAGTTCTTC. Its translation is CASSLGTSGSNEQFF. This chain links TRBV9 with TRBJ2-1; 14 nucleotides match TRBD2. The CDR3 runs to 15 residues. Germline values: CDR1 SGDLS, CDR2 YYNGEE. After removal of 4 bases from V and 6 bases from J, the junction contained 3 bases not matched to a gene.

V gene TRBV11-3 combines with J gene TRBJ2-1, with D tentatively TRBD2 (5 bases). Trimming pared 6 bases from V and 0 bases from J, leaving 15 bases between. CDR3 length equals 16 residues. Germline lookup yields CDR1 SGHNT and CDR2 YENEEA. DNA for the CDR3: TGTGCCAGCAGACCTAGGCCGGGAAGCTCCTACAATGAGCAGTTCTTC. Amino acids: CASRPRPGSSYNEQFF.

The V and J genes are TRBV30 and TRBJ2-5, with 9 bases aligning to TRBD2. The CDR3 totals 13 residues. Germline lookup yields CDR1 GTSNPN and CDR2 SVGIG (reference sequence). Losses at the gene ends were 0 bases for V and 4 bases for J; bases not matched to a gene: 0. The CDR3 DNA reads TGTGCCTGGAGTGTACTAGCGGGAGAGACCCAGTACTTC. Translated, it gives CAWSVLAGETQYF.

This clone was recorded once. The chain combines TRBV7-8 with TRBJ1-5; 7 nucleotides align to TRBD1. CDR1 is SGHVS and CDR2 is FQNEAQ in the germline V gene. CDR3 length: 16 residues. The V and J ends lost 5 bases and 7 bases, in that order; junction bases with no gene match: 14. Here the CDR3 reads CASSPLSRGLSQPQHF. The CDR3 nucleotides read TGTGCCAGCAGCCCTTTGTCTAGGGGGCTGTCACAGCCCCAGCATTTT.

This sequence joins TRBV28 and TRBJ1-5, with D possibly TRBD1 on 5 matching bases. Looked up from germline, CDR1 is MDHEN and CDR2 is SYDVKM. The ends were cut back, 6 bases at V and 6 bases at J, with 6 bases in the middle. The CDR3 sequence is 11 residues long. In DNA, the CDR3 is TGTGCCAGCAGCCAGGGTCAGCCCCAGCATTTT. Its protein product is CASSQGQPQHF.